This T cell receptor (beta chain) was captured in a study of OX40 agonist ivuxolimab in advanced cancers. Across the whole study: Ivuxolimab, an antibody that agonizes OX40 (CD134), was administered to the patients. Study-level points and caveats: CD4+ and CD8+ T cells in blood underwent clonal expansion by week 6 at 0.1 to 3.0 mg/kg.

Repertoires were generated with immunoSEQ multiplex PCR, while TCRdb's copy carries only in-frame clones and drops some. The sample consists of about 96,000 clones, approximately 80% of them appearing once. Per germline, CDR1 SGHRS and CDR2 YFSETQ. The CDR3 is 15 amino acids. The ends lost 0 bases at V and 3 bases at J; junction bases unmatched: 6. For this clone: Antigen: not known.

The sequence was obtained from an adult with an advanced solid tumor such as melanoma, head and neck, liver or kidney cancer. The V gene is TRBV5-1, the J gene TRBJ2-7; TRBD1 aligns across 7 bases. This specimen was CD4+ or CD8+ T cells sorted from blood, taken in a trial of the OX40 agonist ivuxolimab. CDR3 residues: CASSLGGTVDYEQYF. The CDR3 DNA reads TGCGCCAGCAGCTTGGGAGGGACAGTAGACTACGAGCAGTACTTC.